The following is a TCR beta chain sequence with its context. Assay used: immunoSEQ multiplex PCR; TCRdb lists only in-frame clones, some missing. The sample includes tens of thousands of clones, roughly 91% seen only once; the top ten take roughly 1.4%. This entry belongs to a study of T cell changes during pregnancy in multiple sclerosis. The receptor was derived from a female donor with multiple sclerosis, enrolled in a pregnancy study. The material was peripheral blood, obtained in the third trimester of pregnancy.

The CDR3 DNA reads as TGTGCCTGGAGTGGGGGACAGGAAATTGGCACTGAAGCTTTCTTT. It specifies CAWSGGQEIGTEAFF. The chain employs TRBV30 and TRBJ1-1; 8 bases fit TRBD1. Germline CDR1 GTSNPN, CDR2 SVGIG (reference sequence). CDR3 length: 15 residues. After removal of 1 base from V and 4 bases from J, the junction contained 8 bases not matched to a gene.